This T cell receptor (beta chain) was captured in a study of OX40 agonist ivuxolimab in advanced cancers. Study as a whole: Prior therapy, whether anti-PD-1, anti-PD-L1 or anti-CTLA-4, was allowed, and 40% had some. Three patients, one with hepatocellular carcinoma and two with cutaneous melanoma, responded partially.

Trimming left V 5 bases short and J 5 bases short, with 9 bases between. This CDR3 has 13 residues. CDR1 MDHEN and CDR2 SYDVKM come from the germline V gene. The assay was immunoSEQ multiplex PCR, and TCRdb's table has in-frame clones only and misses some. This sample carries around 70,000 clones, around four fifths of them seen once, and the ten largest clones take more than 1.5%. This sequence originates from an adult with an advanced solid tumor such as melanoma, head and neck, liver or kidney cancer. The material was CD4+ or CD8+ T cells sorted from blood, obtained in a trial of the OX40 agonist ivuxolimab. The chain carries TRBV28 and TRBJ2-2; D tentatively reads TRBD1 or TRBD2 (5 bases each). The CDR3 nucleotides read TGTGCCAGCAGTCGGGGCGATACCGGGGAGCTGTTTTTT. Residues: CASSRGDTGELFF.